This T cell receptor (beta chain) was recovered during a study of blood T cell repertoires in COVID-19. The wider study: From T cells, B-cell-depleted T cells, or PBMCs came the material, which was cDNA or gDNA.

V was pared by 8 bases and J by 4 bases, with 7 bases of the junction left unmatched. There are 13 residues in the CDR3. Germline assignment: CDR1 SEHNR and CDR2 FQNEAQ (reference sequence). Assay used: immunoSEQ multiplex PCR; TCRdb lists only in-frame clones, some missing. Among around 150,000 clones listed, less than 90% were seen once. The source material was peripheral blood. The receptor comes from a man in his thirties or forties with COVID-19, enrolled during active disease. The J gene is TRBJ2-5, the V gene TRBV7-9, with 7 bases lining up with TRBD1. The CDR3 DNA reads as TGTGCCAGCGCAAGGGGGACAGTAGAGACCCAGTACTTC. Translating gives CASARGTVETQYF.